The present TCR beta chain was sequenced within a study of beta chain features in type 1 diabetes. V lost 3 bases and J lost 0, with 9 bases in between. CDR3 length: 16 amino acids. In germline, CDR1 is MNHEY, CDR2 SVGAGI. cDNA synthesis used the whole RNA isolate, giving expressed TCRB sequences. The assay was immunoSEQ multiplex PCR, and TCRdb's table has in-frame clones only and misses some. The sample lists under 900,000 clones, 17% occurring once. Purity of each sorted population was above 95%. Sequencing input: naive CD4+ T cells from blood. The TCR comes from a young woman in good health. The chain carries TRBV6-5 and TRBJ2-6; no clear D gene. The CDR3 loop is CASSYREVSGANVLTF. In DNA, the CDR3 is TGTGCCAGCAGTTATCGAGAGGTCTCTGGGGCCAACGTCCTGACTTTC.